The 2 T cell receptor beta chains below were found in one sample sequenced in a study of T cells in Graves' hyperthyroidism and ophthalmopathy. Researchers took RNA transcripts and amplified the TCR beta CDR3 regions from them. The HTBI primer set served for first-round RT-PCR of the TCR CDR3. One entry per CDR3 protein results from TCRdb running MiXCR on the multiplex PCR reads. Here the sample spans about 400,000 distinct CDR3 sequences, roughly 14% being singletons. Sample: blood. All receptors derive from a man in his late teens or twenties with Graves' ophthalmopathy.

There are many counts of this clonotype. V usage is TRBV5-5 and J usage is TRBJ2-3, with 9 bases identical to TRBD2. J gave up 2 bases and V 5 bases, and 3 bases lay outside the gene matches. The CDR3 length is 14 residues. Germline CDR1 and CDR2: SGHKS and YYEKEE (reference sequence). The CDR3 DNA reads TGTGCCAGCAGTCAGCGGGGGGACACAGATACGCAGTATTTT. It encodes CASSQRGDTDTQYF.

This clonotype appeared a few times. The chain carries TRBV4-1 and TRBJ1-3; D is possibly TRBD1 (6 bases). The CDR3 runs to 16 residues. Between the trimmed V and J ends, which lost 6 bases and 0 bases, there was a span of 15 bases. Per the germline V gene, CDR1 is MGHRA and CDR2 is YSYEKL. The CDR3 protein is CASSRTAPSSGNTIYF. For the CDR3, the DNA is TGCGCCAGCAGTAGGACAGCTCCTTCCTCTGGAAACACCATATATTTT.